A single count supports the clone carrying this T cell receptor (beta chain). Antigen: not known. The data belong to a study of siplizumab effects on memory and regulatory T cells. Points from the study as a whole: A small minority of alloreactive clones were mapped to unstimulated subsets. Naive T cells were seen as more diverse than memory cells and as major alloresponse contributors. Left unconfirmed was the suppressive function of proliferating Tregs from siplizumab cultures.

The protocol was immunoSEQ multiplex PCR, while the TCRdb copy is restricted to in-frame clones and leaves out a portion. The sample has 55,000 to 70,000 clones; roughly 93% are singletons. Germline CDR1 MGHRA, CDR2 YSYEKL. The CDR3 covers 11 residues. Trimming stripped 6 bases from V and 9 bases from J, with 9 bases between. V usage is TRBV4-1 and J usage is TRBJ2-1; D is uncertain. Specimen: CD8+ T cells sorted from blood. The TCR sequence derives from a human donor in good health. CDR3 in amino acids: CASRNTFEQFF. DNA of the CDR3: TGCGCCAGCAGAAACACATTTGAGCAGTTCTTC.